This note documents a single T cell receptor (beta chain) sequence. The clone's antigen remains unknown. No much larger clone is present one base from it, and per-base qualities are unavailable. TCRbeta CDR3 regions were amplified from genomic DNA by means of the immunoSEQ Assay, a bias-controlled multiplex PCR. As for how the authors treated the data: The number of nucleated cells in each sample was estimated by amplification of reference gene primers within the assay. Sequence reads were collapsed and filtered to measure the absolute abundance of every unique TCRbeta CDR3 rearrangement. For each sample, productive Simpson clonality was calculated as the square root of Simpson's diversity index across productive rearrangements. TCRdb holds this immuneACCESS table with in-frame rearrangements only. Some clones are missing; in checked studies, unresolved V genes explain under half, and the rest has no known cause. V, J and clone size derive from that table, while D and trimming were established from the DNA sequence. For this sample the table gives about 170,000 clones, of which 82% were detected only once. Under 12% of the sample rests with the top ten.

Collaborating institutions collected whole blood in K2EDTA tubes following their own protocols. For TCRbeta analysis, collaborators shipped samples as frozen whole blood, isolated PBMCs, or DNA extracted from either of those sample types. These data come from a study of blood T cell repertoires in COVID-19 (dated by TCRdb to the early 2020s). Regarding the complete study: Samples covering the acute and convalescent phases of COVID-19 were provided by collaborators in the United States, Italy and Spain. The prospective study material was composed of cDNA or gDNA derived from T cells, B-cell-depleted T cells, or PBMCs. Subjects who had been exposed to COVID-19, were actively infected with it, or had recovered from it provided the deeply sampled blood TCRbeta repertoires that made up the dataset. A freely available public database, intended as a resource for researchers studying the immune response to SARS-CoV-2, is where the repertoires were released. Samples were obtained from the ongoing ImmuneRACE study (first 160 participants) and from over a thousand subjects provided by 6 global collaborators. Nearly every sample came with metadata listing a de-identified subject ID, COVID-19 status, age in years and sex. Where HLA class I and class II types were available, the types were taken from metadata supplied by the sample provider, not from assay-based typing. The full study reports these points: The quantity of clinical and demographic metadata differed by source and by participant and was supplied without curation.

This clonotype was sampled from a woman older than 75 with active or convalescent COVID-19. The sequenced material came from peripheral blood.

The sequenced DNA is TGTGCCAGCAGTTACTCGAAAGCTTACGAGCAGTACTTC. This gives the protein CASSYSKAYEQYF. The sequence links TRBV6-5 to TRBJ2-7; the D gene identity is not certain. Counted from cysteine to phenylalanine, this CDR3 has 13 amino acids. Left in the record is the CDR3 DNA by itself, 39 bases read in frame from the first base. Per the germline V gene, MNHEY is the CDR1 and SVGAGI is the CDR2. V lost 0 bases and J lost 4 bases; the stretch between them is 7 bases long.